This T cell receptor beta chain comes out of a study of cytomegalovirus exposure and HLA in healthy donors. Study context: Samples from HLA-typed donors yielded 65 million to 90 million unique TCRs in an early data release. Around 81% of 398 genotyped donors fell in the Caucasian-associated ancestry cluster.

V shed 5 bases, J shed 10 bases, and the junction held 4 bases outside the gene matches. The germline gives CDR1 MNHNY, CDR2 SVGAGI (reference sequence). The CDR3 totals 14 residues. Concerning this clone itself: Its target is not known.

Study-level findings and limits: The authors later found HLA-associated TCR beta chains more clonally expanded than equally common others.

PCR primers comprised 60 Vbeta and 13 Jbeta primers. Using immunoSEQ multiplex PCR, the repertoire was profiled, and TCRdb retains in-frame clones only, with some absent. This sample contains some 110,000 clones. This receptor was taken from a man aged 35 to 55 in good health and CMV-seronegative. The chain combines TRBV6-6 with TRBJ2-1, with 14 bases that match TRBD2. Sequenced input: PBMCs. CDR3 amino acids: CASSPGTSGREQFF. DNA for the CDR3: TGTGCCAGCAGTCCCGGGACTAGCGGGAGAGAGCAGTTCTTC.